This is a list of T cell receptor beta chains from one sample in a study of T-cell memory formation after mild COVID-19. MiXCR was run by TCRdb on the 5' RACE reads, yielding one entry per CDR3 protein. The data hold about 350,000 distinct CDR3 sequences, with 12% to 15% observed a single time. Material for sequencing was PBMCs or a T cell subset sorted from them (not recorded which). The receptors originated from a man younger than 35 who had mild COVID-19 (a few samples of this study predate the infection). Cell type and time point are not known. Each CDR3 is given with its conserved first and last residue. The D gene is left open where the match is weak. The size entry is marked missing in some rows and otherwise reads once, few, many or a size class.

>NA|TRBV18|NA|TRBJ2-3
TGTGCCAGCTCACCACTTCGGGCAGCCACAGATACGCAGTATTTT
CASSPLRAATDTQYF
>once|TRBV5-1|TRBD1|TRBJ1-1
TGCGCCAGCAGCTCGGCGGACAGGGAATTGTTCATGAACACTGAAGCTTTCTTT
CASSSADRELFMNTEAFF
>NA|TRBV7-8|TRBD1|TRBJ1-1
TGTGCCAGCAGCTTTGACACAGGGGGCGGCACTGAAGCTTTCTTT
CASSFDTGGGTEAFF
>few|TRBV6-5|TRBD1|TRBJ1-1
TGTGCCAGCAGCCGTGGACAGGCTGAAGCTTTCTTT
CASSRGQAEAFF
>few|TRBV7-3|TRBD2|TRBJ2-1
TGTGCCAGCGTAACCGGGACTAGCACCAATGAGCAGTTCTTC
CASVTGTSTNEQFF
>few|TRBV5-1|TRBD1|TRBJ1-1
TGCGCCAGCAGCTTGGTGGGAGGGGGCCAGAACACTGAAGCTTTCTTT
CASSLVGGGQNTEAFF
>few|TRBV5-1|NA|TRBJ2-5
TGCGCCAGCAGCTGGGAGGAGACCCAGTACTTC
CASSWEETQYF
>few|TRBV2|NA|TRBJ1-1
TGTGCCAGCAGTGAAGCGCAAGGAACTGAAGCTTTCTTT
CASSEAQGTEAFF
>NA|TRBV19|NA|TRBJ2-1
TGTGCCAGTAGTATAGATAGGGGGAGCTCCTACAATGAGCAGTTCTTC
CASSIDRGSSYNEQFF
>NA|TRBV9|TRBD2|TRBJ2-2
TGTGCCAGCAGCGGACGACTAGCGGGGGACACCGGGGAGCTGTTTTTT
CASSGRLAGDTGELFF
>NA|TRBV5-1|TRBD1|TRBJ1-1
TGCGCCAGCAGCTGGGCGACAGGGCACCTCACTGAAGCTTTCTTT
CASSWATGHLTEAFF
>many|TRBV12-3/TRBV12-4|TRBD2|TRBJ2-1
TGTGCCAGCTCCATGGGCGGGGGAATCTACAATGAGCAGTTCTTC
CASSMGGGIYNEQFF
>NA|TRBV15|NA|TRBJ1-5
TGTGCCACCAGTACAGATTATAGCAATCAGCCCCAGCATTTT
CATSTDYSNQPQHF
>many|TRBV12-3/TRBV12-4|TRBD1|TRBJ1-1
TGTGCCAGCAGCCAAAGACAGGGGTTAGGCACTGAAGCTTTCTTT
CASSQRQGLGTEAFF
>NA|TRBV12-3/TRBV12-4|NA|TRBJ2-4
TGTGCCAGCAGTTTGAGCGTTTTCGACATTCAGTACTTC
CASSLSVFDIQYF
>NA|TRBV7-9|TRBD1|TRBJ1-1
TGTGCCAGCAGCGAAAGCCAGGCCAGGGGGCAATCTGAAGCTTTCTTT
CASSESQARGQSEAFF
>NA|TRBV20-1|TRBD2|TRBJ2-5
TGCAGTGCTAGAAGCCCCACGGTAGCGGGTTACCAAGAGACCCAGTACTTC
CSARSPTVAGYQETQYF
>few|TRBV18|NA|TRBJ1-1
TGTGCCAGCTCACCACCGGGCAGGGCTCTTGAAGCTTTCTTT
CASSPPGRALEAFF
>few|TRBV20-1|NA|TRBJ1-5
TGCAGTGCTCAGGACCTAACTGCGATAGGGCCCCAGCATTTT
CSAQDLTAIGPQHF
>NA|TRBV4-3|NA|TRBJ1-1
TGCGCCAGCAGCCAAGCAGGTACGAACACTGAAGCTTTCTTT
CASSQAGTNTEAFF
>NA|TRBV30|TRBD1|TRBJ2-3
TGTGCCTGGAGTATACCGACAGGGGTCCACACAGATACGCAGTATTTT
CAWSIPTGVHTDTQYF
>few|TRBV10-3|TRBD2|TRBJ2-5
TGTGCCATCAGTGAGTTACGGGGGGGCCAAGAGACCCAGTACTTC
CAISELRGGQETQYF
>NA|TRBV6-5|TRBD2|TRBJ2-7
TGTGCCAGCAGTTACTCGACCGGGACTAGCGGGGTCGAGCAGTACTTC
CASSYSTGTSGVEQYF